This TCR beta chain was obtained from a study of beta chain features in type 1 diabetes. Study-wide findings and caveats: Researchers cautioned that cDNA sequencing could over-represent cells with high TCR expression.

Sequenced material consisted of expressed TCRB transcripts (all of the isolated RNA was reverse transcribed). The method was immunoSEQ multiplex PCR; TCRdb's version includes in-frame clones alone and lacks a portion of them. This sample has about 410,000 clones; about 15% occur once, and the top ten carry around 0.035%. CDR3 length equals 13 residues. V lost 1 base to trimming and J lost 8 bases, with 8 bases between them. Germline lookup yields CDR1 LGHNA and CDR2 YSLEER. Every participating donor gave one draw, a heparinised blood sample averaging roughly 0.12 L. Staining for CD45RO/CCR7/CD25/CD127/CD95/CD27 allowed sorting of CD4+ naive, central memory, regulatory and stem cell-like memory cells. Each population that was sorted was more than 98% pure. This clone was observed a few times. Its antigen is still unknown.

The chain links TRBV4-3 to TRBJ2-2; no clear D gene. The TCR sequence derives from a man younger than 40 in good health. Sequences were obtained from naive CD4+ T cells from blood. For the CDR3, the DNA is TGCGCCAGCAGCCAAGGCCTAGGTGGGGAGCTGTTTTTT. It translates to CASSQGLGGELFF.